These T cell receptor beta chains were read from a single sample in a study of CD4 and CD8 cells across lung adenocarcinoma regions. Using its own MiXCR run on the PCR reads, TCRdb lists one record per CDR3 protein. The sample lists approximately 8,400 distinct CDR3 sequences; around half were seen once. The sample taken for sequencing was CD8+ T cells from the center of a lung tumor. Receptors were obtained from a female donor with lung adenocarcinoma. The CD4 and CD8 labels of this study may be unreliable. Both conserved end residues are part of each CDR3. D genes are given only for firm matches. The size field is filled for only some rows; it gives once, few, many or a size class.

V,J,size,D,DNA,CDR3
TRBV7-6,TRBJ1-1,few,TRBD1,TGTGCCAGCAGCGTATGGGACAGGGGGGGTACTGAAGCTTTCTTT,CASSVWDRGGTEAFF
TRBV11-2,TRBJ2-3,NA,TRBD1,TGTGCCAGGGGCTTAGGGGGCGCCGACCCAAATACGCAGTATTTT,CARGLGGADPNTQYF
TRBV6-1,TRBJ2-3,NA,TRBD1,TGTGCCAGCAGTGCCGGGACAGGTGGGACCACCGGTAAGCAGTATTTT,CASSAGTGGTTGKQYF
TRBV7-2,TRBJ2-1,medium-sized,NA,TGTGCCAGCTCCGGCGGGGTGGGCCTGAATGAGCAGTTCTTC,CASSGGVGLNEQFF
TRBV27,TRBJ2-7,many,TRBD1,TGTGCCAGCAGCAAACTTACGGGACAGGACGAGCAGTACTTC,CASSKLTGQDEQYF
TRBV6-2/TRBV6-3,TRBJ2-3,medium-sized,NA,TGTGCCAGCAGTTACGGCCCCCGTCGGTTAGATACGCAGTATTTT,CASSYGPRRLDTQYF
TRBV7-2,TRBJ2-4,few,NA,TGTGCCAGCCTAGCCCGAAACATTCAGTACTTC,CASLARNIQYF
TRBV7-2,TRBJ2-3,NA,NA,TGTGGCAGCGGGCCAGGTGGCAAAGATACGCAGTATTTC,CGSGPGGKDTQYF
TRBV11-2,TRBJ2-5,NA,NA,NA,CSGGFGGGAQETQYF
TRBV7-2,TRBJ2-7,large,NA,TGTGCCAGCAGCTTAGGGGCCTTCCGCAATGAGCAGTACTTC,CASSLGAFRNEQYF
TRBV2,TRBJ2-7,many,TRBD1,TGTGCCAGCAGTGAAGAGATGTCGGACAGGGGGGGCTACGAGCAGTACTTC,CASSEEMSDRGGYEQYF
TRBV5-4,TRBJ2-2,many,TRBD2,TGTGCCAGCAGGATTGACGCGGGAGGGCCCACCGGGGAGCTGTTTTTT,CASRIDAGGPTGELFF
TRBV7-9,TRBJ2-7,NA,TRBD2,TGTGCCAGCAGCTCGGGGAGGGGAGCCACAGATACGCAGTACTTC,CASSSGRGATDTQYF
TRBV6-2/TRBV6-3,TRBJ2-1,once,TRBD2,TGTGCCAGCAGCCCAACTAGCGGGGGCTACAATGAGCAGTTCTTC,CASSPTSGGYNEQFF
TRBV6-5,TRBJ2-7,NA,NA,TGTGCCAGCAGTTACGAGGCCAGCTCCTCGGGCGCCAACGAGCAGTACTTC,CASSYEASSSGANEQYF
TRBV12-3/TRBV12-4,TRBJ2-5,NA,NA,TGTGCGGGCCGTTGGGGCCGTGCCCAAGAGACCCAGTACTTC,CAGRWGRAQETQYF
TRBV7-6,TRBJ2-3,NA,NA,TGTGCCAGCCTGCGGGTCTGGCTCGATGCGCAGTATTTT,CASLRVWLDAQYF
TRBV6-1,TRBJ1-6,NA,NA,TGTGCCAGCAGGGAAGGACTCTCGGGGAATCCGCCCCACCACTTT,CASREGLSGNPPHHF
TRBV6-6,TRBJ2-1,large,NA,TGTGCCAGCAAGGCCGACAGGTCCTACAATGAGCAGTTCTTC,CASKADRSYNEQFF
TRBV7-2,TRBJ2-7,medium-sized,NA,TGTGCCAGCAGCTCGGGGAATTCCTACAATGAGCAGTACTTC,CASSSGNSYNEQYF
TRBV27,TRBJ1-5,NA,TRBD1,TGTGCCAGCAGTGGGGACAGTAGCACACAGCCCCAGCATTTT,CASSGDSSTQPQHF
TRBV10-3,TRBJ2-5,NA,NA,TGTGCCGGGGGGCCTGGCGGCCGCGGGCAAGAGACCCAGTACTTC,CAGGPGGRGQETQYF
TRBV5-6,TRBJ2-7,few,NA,TGTGCCAGCAGCTTGGCCGACGACGGGTTCACCTACGAGCAGTACTTC,CASSLADDGFTYEQYF
TRBV27,TRBJ2-1,NA,NA,TGTGCCAGCATCGAGGGGAGGGGGGCTAACAATGAGCAGTTCTTC,CASIEGRGANNEQFF
TRBV5-1,TRBJ2-1,medium-sized,NA,TGCGCCAGCAGCTTGGCCGACAGATACAATGAGCAGTTCTTC,CASSLADRYNEQFF
TRBV10-3,TRBJ2-1,NA,TRBD2,TGTGCCATCAGTGGAGATTCCGGGACTAGCTCGCTGTTCTTC,CAISGDSGTSSLFF